This T cell receptor beta chain was observed in a study of T cells in Graves' hyperthyroidism and ophthalmopathy. Overall study results and limits: Most thyroid-expanded clonotypes above 0.001 were also found in blood.

For this clonotype: Its antigen remains unknown.

V shed 7 bases and J shed 4 bases, with 12 bases lying between them. This CDR3 has 14 amino acids. Germline values: CDR1 KGHDR, CDR2 SFDVKD. Amplified regions were TCR beta CDR3 sequences from RNA transcripts. TCR CDR3 underwent first-round RT-PCR with the HTBI primer set. TCRdb re-derived calls from the multiplex PCR reads in MiXCR, one entry per CDR3 protein. The sample consists of around 440,000 distinct CDR3 sequences, about 15% of them appearing once. This chain connects TRBV24-1 to TRBJ2-2, with TRBD2 as a possible D gene (5 bases). Sequenced material: blood. The receptor was isolated from a woman aged 18-29 years with Graves' hyperthyroidism. The CDR3: CATSPDSLTGELFF. The CDR3 nucleotides are TGTGCCACCAGCCCGGACTCTCTCACCGGGGAGCTGTTTTTT.